One T cell receptor (beta chain) is described in this entry. Antigen unknown. Assay used: immunoSEQ multiplex PCR; TCRdb lists only in-frame clones, some missing. The sample records 100,000 to 130,000 clones, around 83% being singletons. This entry comes from a study of T cell responses to AZD1222 COVID-19 vaccine. Study-level background: Timing groups of about 4 and about 12 weeks for second doses were pooled. Broader study findings: Close to half of all spike-specific TCRs reportedly target regions of the variants that are unmutated. White British people made up most donors, females outnumbered males, and clonal diversity was possibly underestimated. Repertoires were collected only later (after the peak T cell response had occurred).

This CDR3 has 16 residues. Trimming pared 5 bases from V and 2 bases from J, leaving 15 bases between. Per the germline V gene, CDR1 is MNHEY and CDR2 is SMNVEV (reference sequence). Material: peripheral blood, obtained on day 0 of AZD1222 vaccination. The receptor comes from an adult in good health. The gene calls are TRBV27 and TRBJ2-2, with TRBD1 as a possible D gene (6 bases). CDR3 in DNA: TGTGCCAGCAGTCGATACGGGACAACCAACACCGGGGAGCTGTTTTTT. This sequence encodes CASSRYGTTNTGELFF.